This TCR beta chain was identified during a study of blood T cell repertoires in COVID-19. Turning to the study itself: Acute and convalescent COVID-19 specimens originated in the United States, Italy and Spain.

Assignments of participants to cohorts depended upon their own reported clinical history. This CDR3 contains 14 residues. Germline CDR1 MNHEY, CDR2 SVGEGT. Trimming took 5 bases from V and 4 from J; bases not matched to a gene: 5. The data were produced by immunoSEQ multiplex PCR, yet TCRdb's version contains in-frame clones alone and is incomplete. The sample records around 140,000 clones, approximately 80% being singletons. This receptor was taken from a woman between 50 and 59 years old who had recovered from COVID-19. The sequenced sample consisted of PBMCs or T cells enriched from blood (not recorded which). This rearrangement joins TRBV6-2 or TRBV6-3 to TRBJ1-5, with 7 nucleotides matching TRBD1. CDR3 loop: CASSTGTENQPQHF. The CDR3 DNA reads as TGTGCCAGCAGTACCGGGACAGAGAATCAGCCCCAGCATTTT.